This T cell receptor (beta chain) was captured in a study of neurological immune-mediated disorders. The CDR3 length is 14 residues. Trimming pared 0 bases from V and 0 bases from J, leaving 4 bases between. The germline gives CDR1 SEHNR, CDR2 FQNEAQ (reference sequence). Ten or more counts support this clonotype. TCRdb re-analysed the 5' RACE reads in MiXCR, keeping a single row per CDR3 protein. The profile shows approximately 44,000 distinct CDR3 sequences, over 4.5% of them singletons. Sequencing used CD4+ T cells from blood. This chain uses TRBV7-9 with TRBJ2-3, with D unclear. The sequence came from a woman aged 18-29 years with multiple sclerosis. CDR3 in DNA: TGTGCCAGCAGCTTAGCCAGGAGCACAGATACGCAGTATTTT. The encoded protein is CASSLARSTDTQYF.